Presented here are 14 T cell receptor beta chains from one specimen sequenced in a study of blood T cell repertoires in COVID-19. Clones were read by immunoSEQ multiplex PCR, and TCRdb kept only the in-frame ones, dropping some. The table lists 300,000 to 450,000 clones, 89% of them singletons. Sequencing was done on a sample of peripheral blood. The receptors come from a young woman with COVID-19, enrolled during active disease.

The rearrangement uses TRBV18 and TRBJ2-7; 7 positions match TRBD2. The junction had 5 bases not matched to a gene; V was cut back by 2 bases and J by 4 bases. The CDR3 is 14 amino acids. Per germline, CDR1 KGHSH and CDR2 LQKENI. The CDR3, as DNA: TGTGCCAGCTCACCATGGGAGGGGCCGTACGAGCAGTACGTC. As protein: CASSPWEGPYEQYV.

J is TRBJ1-1 and V is TRBV13; TRBD1 agrees at 7 bases. Germline V gives CDR1 PRHDT, CDR2 FYEKMQ (reference sequence). This CDR3 spans 17 amino acids. V trimming: 3 bases; J trimming: 1 base; junction bases outside the gene matches: 11. In DNA, the CDR3 is TGTGCCAGCAGCTTTCAGGGGCAGGGGGAATGGAACACTGAAGCTTTCTTT. Amino acid sequence: CASSFQGQGEWNTEAFF.

V usage is TRBV11-3 and J usage is TRBJ1-1; 9 bases match TRBD1. The CDR3 consists of 17 residues. The junction had 10 bases not matched to a gene; V was cut back by 1 base and J by 4 bases. Germline V gives CDR1 SGHNT, CDR2 YENEEA. Written as DNA, the CDR3 is TGTGCCAGCAGCTTAGCCTGGGGACAGGGAGGGGTCACTGAAGCTTTCTTT. It encodes CASSLAWGQGGVTEAFF. Complete variable domain (other parts from reference TRBV11-3 and TRBJ1-1): EAGVVQSPRYKIIEKKQPVAFWCNPISGHNTLYWYLQNLGQGPELLIRYENEEAVDDSQLPKDRFSAERLKGVDSTLKIQPAELGDSAVYLCASSLAWGQGGVTEAFFGQGTRLTVV.

This rearrangement joins TRBV28 to TRBJ1-3; 10 nucleotides align to TRBD1. The CDR3 sequence is 17 residues long. J was trimmed by 1 base and V by 5 bases; bases with no gene match: 8. Germline lookup yields CDR1 MDHEN and CDR2 SYDVKM. The CDR3 loop reads CASSPLWGQGSGNTIYF. Here the CDR3 DNA reads TGTGCCAGCAGTCCCCTCTGGGGACAGGGGTCTGGAAACACCATATATTTT.

The rearrangement links TRBV28 to TRBJ2-3, with TRBD1 identical over 7 bases. Germline CDR1 is MDHEN and CDR2 is SYDVKM. This CDR3 region has 12 residues. V was clipped by 5 bases and J by 6 bases; unmatched bases: 2. The CDR3: CASSLRGDTQYF. CDR3 in DNA: TGTGCCAGCAGTCTCAGGGGGGATACGCAGTATTTT.

This clone was picked up one time. The chain uses TRBV7-9 and TRBJ1-3; D ambiguous. The CDR3 has 15 residues. The germline V gene has CDR1 SEHNR and CDR2 FQNEAQ (reference sequence). The V end lost 4 bases, the J end lost 0 bases, and 10 bases lay between the germline ends. CDR3 nucleotides: TGTGCCAGCAGCTCTCCCCGGGACTCTGGAAACACCATATATTTT. It is translated as CASSSPRDSGNTIYF.

This rearrangement joins TRBV27 to TRBJ2-1, with TRBD2 identical over 11 bases. The CDR3 covers 16 residues. V lost 5 bases and J lost 9; bases outside the gene matches: 12. From germline, CDR1 is MNHEY and CDR2 SMNVEV (reference sequence). CDR3 loop: CASSPRLAGPMGEQFF. CDR3 in DNA: TGTGCCAGCAGTCCTCGACTAGCGGGGCCCATGGGTGAGCAGTTCTTC.

This chain joins TRBV5-1 and TRBJ1-2; D unclear. CDR3 length: 14 residues. Deletions cut 0 bases from V and 6 bases from J, with 12 bases between. Looked up from germline, CDR1 is SGHRS and CDR2 is YFSETQ. The DNA for the CDR3 is TGCGCCAGCAGCTTGGCGTTATCGCCAGATGGCTACACCTTC. Translation: CASSLALSPDGYTF. Full variable domain (rest looked up from reference TRBV5-1 and TRBJ1-2): KAGVTQTPRYLIKTRGQQVTLSCSPISGHRSVSWYQQTPGQGLQFLFEYFSETQRNKGNFPGRFSGRQFSNSRSEMNVSTLELGDSALYLCASSLALSPDGYTFGSGTRLTVV.

This clone was seen more than once but under ten times. The chain joins TRBV2 to TRBJ1-1; D gene uncertain. Trimming took off 1 base at V and 4 bases at J, with 7 bases between the two ends. The CDR3 has 13 residues. Germline V gene data show CDR1 as SNHLY and CDR2 as FYNNEI. The DNA for the CDR3 is TGTGCCAGCAGTGAAGTACGGAGCACTGAAGCTTTCTTT. Translating gives CASSEVRSTEAFF.

This clone was seen just once. The genes are TRBV5-1 and TRBJ2-3; 12 bases line up with TRBD2. This CDR3 contains 15 residues. With 4 bases clipped from V and 4 bases from J, the junction kept 4 bases outside the gene matches. CDR1 SGHRS and CDR2 YFSETQ come from the germline V gene. The CDR3 loop is CASSKTSGSADTQYF. The CDR3 DNA reads TGCGCCAGCAGCAAGACTAGCGGGAGTGCAGATACGCAGTATTTT.

This chain uses TRBV11-2 with TRBJ2-7; perhaps TRBD1 as D (6 bases). The CDR3 is 13 residues long. The ends were cut back, 0 bases at V and 5 bases at J, with 8 bases in the middle. Germline assignment: CDR1 SGHAT and CDR2 FQNNGV. The CDR3 protein is CASSLDRDNEQYV. The CDR3 nucleotides are TGTGCCAGCAGCTTAGATCGGGACAACGAGCAGTACGTC.

The chain couples TRBV9 to TRBJ2-7; D remains unclear. CDR3 size: 15 residues. Germline-derived CDR1 and CDR2 are SGDLS and YYNGEE. V dropped 4 bases and J dropped 0 bases, with 14 bases sitting between them. The DNA of the CDR3 is TGTGCCAGCAGCCCGCTTGGTCAGGACTCCTACGAGCAGTACTTC. Its translation: CASSPLGQDSYEQYF.

This chain links TRBV6-6 with TRBJ2-1; D call uncertain. This CDR3 has 14 residues. V dropped 0 bases and J dropped 7 bases, with 10 bases sitting between them. The V gene's germline CDR1 is MNHNY and CDR2 SVGAGI (reference sequence). The CDR3 sequence: CASSYSVNGNEQFF. CDR3 DNA: TGTGCCAGCAGTTACTCGGTAAACGGGAATGAGCAGTTCTTC.

The rearrangement links TRBV6-5 to TRBJ2-2; TRBD2 matches 15 bases. Per germline, CDR1 MNHEY and CDR2 SVGAGI. V lost 5 bases, J lost 6 bases, and 1 base stayed unmatched. The CDR3 runs to 15 residues. The chain's CDR3 is CASSRTSGRAGELFF. CDR3 nucleotide sequence: TGTGCCAGCAGTAGGACTAGCGGGAGGGCCGGGGAGCTGTTTTTT.